This TCR beta chain was sequenced for a study of radiation and T cells in renal cell carcinoma. CDR1 is LNHDA and CDR2 is SQIVND in the germline V gene (reference sequence). This CDR3 spans 16 amino acids. V trimming: 3 bases; J trimming: 3 bases; junction bases outside the gene matches: 4. Study-wide results and limits: Top tumor clonotypes rose in blood 2 weeks post-radiation, then contracted. Baseline intratumoral clonotype presence is unknown without pretreatment biopsies.

Noted time point: blood 4 weeks post-SBRT, at nephrectomy. Treatment in this sample: 15 Gy SBRT to primary tumor, nephrectomy 4 weeks later. Nephrectomy followed 15 Gy stereotactic body radiation by 4 weeks. After SBRT, blood was collected at 2 and 4 weeks, plus baseline. Of note for this clone: Its antigen is not identified.

Assay: immunoSEQ multiplex PCR; the TCRdb copy retains only in-frame clones and omits some. The table shows 75,000 to 95,000 clones, with around 85% occurring only once. Sequencing was performed on blood, taken from a patient whose treatment included radiotherapy and nephrectomy. The J gene is TRBJ2-1, the V gene TRBV19, with 11 bases matching TRBD1. The source is a man between 50 and 59 years old with renal cell carcinoma. Here the CDR3 reads CASSIGGTGGYNEQFF. Written as DNA, the CDR3 is TGTGCCAGTAGTATCGGCGGGACAGGGGGCTACAATGAGCAGTTCTTC.